The 20 T cell receptor beta chains reported below all come from one sample, sequenced in a study of breast tumors, draining lymph nodes, adjacent tissues. The lymph nodes were axillary draining lymph nodes from breast cancer patients. Each CDR3 protein is one row after TCRdb ran MiXCR on the multiplex PCR reads. The table shows approximately 230,000 distinct CDR3 sequences, with less than 35% occurring only once. The source material was axillary lymph node tissue. The receptors were sampled from a female donor with breast cancer. Some clones in this sample may be carry-over from other donors' samples.

This clonotype was recorded at least ten times. J is TRBJ1-4 and V is TRBV5-6; D perhaps matches TRBD1 (5 bases). Per germline, CDR1 SGHDT and CDR2 YYEEEE. CDR3 length: 15 residues. The germline V and J ends were trimmed by 0 bases and 8 bases, with 14 bases remaining between them. For the CDR3, the DNA is TGTGCCAGCAGCTTGGGATGGGGACGGGGGGAAAAACTGTTTTTT. Protein: CASSLGWGRGEKLFF.

Many counts were recorded for this clonotype. The gene calls are TRBV6-5 and TRBJ2-5, with a possible D match to TRBD1 (5 bases). From germline, CDR1 is MNHEY and CDR2 SVGAGI. The CDR3 sequence is 14 residues long. Trimming shortened V by 6 bases and J by 0 bases, and 11 bases separated the two germline ends. DNA for the CDR3: TGTGCCAGCAGCTCAGGGTGGAACCAAGAGACCCAGTACTTC. This encodes CASSSGWNQETQYF.

A note on this clonotype: This clone may be a read error of a much larger clone one base away. The chain uses TRBV6-6 and TRBJ2-7; D is uncertain. Trimming stripped 5 bases from V and 6 bases from J, with 14 bases between. Germline values: CDR1 MNHNY, CDR2 SVGAGI (reference sequence). There are 13 residues in the CDR3. The CDR3 DNA sequence: TGTGCCAGCAGTCGCCGAACACCGTCCGAGCAGTACTTC. Its protein is CASSRRTPSEQYF.

This clonotype was counted only a few times. This rearrangement joins TRBV5-4 to TRBJ2-2; a weak D match, TRBD1 (6 bases). The CDR3 consists of 17 residues. Germline CDR1 is SGHNT and CDR2 is YYREEE (reference sequence). With 3 bases removed from V and 4 bases from J, the gap between germline ends came to 19 bases. For the CDR3, the DNA is TGTGCCAGCAGCTCTCAACCCAACACAGGGATCACCGGGGAGCTGTTTTTT. It encodes CASSSQPNTGITGELFF.

The table lists this clonotype with a few counts. This sequence may be a read error, since a much larger clone differs from it by one base. The J gene is TRBJ2-7, the V gene TRBV20-1; D is undetermined. The CDR3 extends over 11 amino acids. In germline, CDR1 is DFQATT, CDR2 SNEGSKA (reference sequence). The CDR3 coding sequence is TGCAGTGCTAGAGGTGTCTACGAGCAGTCCTTC. Protein sequence: CSARGVYEQSF.

This clonotype was picked up a small number of times. Just one base apart from a much larger clone, this may be a read error. The chain is built from TRBV14 and TRBJ1-2; D may be TRBD1 (6 bases). The germline V gene encodes CDR1 SGHDN and CDR2 FVKESK. This CDR3 spans 16 amino acids. The CDR3 reads CASSPLSLRDTYAYTF. Here the CDR3 DNA reads TGTGCCAGCAGCCCACTAAGCCTCCGGGACACTTATGCCTACACCTTC.

A note on this clonotype: A much larger clone differs by one base, so this may be a read error. This sequence joins TRBV7-9 and TRBJ2-3; D possibly corresponds to TRBD1 (5 bases). Germline values: CDR1 SEHNR, CDR2 FQNEAQ (reference sequence). This CDR3 is 14 amino acids long. The chain's CDR3 is CASSFVKGTGTQYF. The CDR3 region has the DNA TGTGCCAGCAGCTTTGTAAAAGGCACAGGTACGCAGTATTTT.

The chain combines TRBV3-1 with TRBJ1-2, with D possibly matching TRBD1 (5 bases). The CDR3 spans 15 residues. CDR1 is LGHDT and CDR2 is YNNKEL in the germline V gene (reference sequence). V was shortened by 1 base and J by 2 bases, with 11 bases between the two germline ends. In DNA form, the CDR3 reads TGTGCCAGCAGCCAAGGGAAAGGGGAGAACTATGGCTACACCTTC. It yields the protein CASSQGKGENYGYTF.

The chain uses TRBV6-5 and TRBJ2-5; 7 bases line up with TRBD2. The J segment lost 4 bases and the V segment lost 5 bases, leaving 7 bases of the junction unmatched. The CDR3 runs 14 residues. Germline CDR1 is MNHEY and CDR2 is SVGAGI. For the CDR3, the DNA is TGTGCCAGCAGTCGCCTGACTAGCAGAGAGACCCAGTACTTC. Amino acids: CASSRLTSRETQYF.

The table lists this clonotype with many counts. This chain links TRBV19 with TRBJ2-3; TRBD2 matches at 7 bases. CDR3 size: 15 residues. CDR1 is LNHDA, CDR2 SQIVND, per germline (reference sequence). J gave up 2 bases and V 4 bases, and 6 bases lay outside the gene matches. The CDR3 nucleotides read TGTGCCAGTAGTAGGACGGGGGGACTCACAGATACGCAGTATTTT. Protein product: CASSRTGGLTDTQYF.

The chain is built from TRBV7-9 and TRBJ2-5; TRBD2 matches at 9 bases. Germline assignment: CDR1 SEHNR and CDR2 FQNEAQ (reference sequence). The CDR3 sequence is 19 residues long. Trimming cost V 1 base and J 5 bases; bases outside gene matches: 17. This CDR3 reads CASSLGGASGINRKETQYF. The CDR3 bases are TGTGCCAGCAGCTTAGGGGGGGCTAGCGGGATCAATAGGAAGGAGACCCAGTACTTC.

This clonotype was found many times. The rearrangement uses TRBV9 and TRBJ2-3, with 7 bases lining up with TRBD1. The germline gives CDR1 SGDLS, CDR2 YYNGEE. This CDR3 spans 16 amino acids. V gave up 3 bases and J gave up 2 bases; unmatched junction bases: 9. The CDR3 nucleotides are TGTGCCAGCAGCGCACCGGGACAGCCCGCCACAGATACGCAGTATTTT. It translates to CASSAPGQPATDTQYF.

A note on this clonotype: A much larger clone sits a single nucleotide away, making a read error possible. This rearrangement joins TRBV20-1 to TRBJ2-1, with 10 bases identical to TRBD1. CDR1 and CDR2 (germline): DFQATT, SNEGSKA (reference sequence). The ends lost 2 bases at V and 10 bases at J; junction bases unmatched: 8. The CDR3 covers 14 residues. DNA for the CDR3: TGCAGTGCTAGATTTCCGGGACAGGGGCCGGAGCAGTTCTTC. It encodes CSARFPGQGPEQFF.

This clonotype was counted at least ten times. The chain combines TRBV9 with TRBJ2-2; unclear D gene. CDR1 is SGDLS and CDR2 is YYNGEE in the germline V gene. V was trimmed by 4 bases and J by 1 base, leaving 11 bases between them. This CDR3 is 15 amino acids long. CDR3 amino acids: CASSPIRWNTGELFF. The CDR3 nucleotides read TGTGCCAGCAGCCCGATCAGGTGGAACACCGGGGAGCTGTTTTTT.

At least ten counts were recorded for this clonotype. The chain carries TRBV4-2 and TRBJ2-1; D is unclear. The V end lost 0 bases, the J end lost 6 bases, and 12 bases lay between the germline ends. Looked up from germline, CDR1 is LGHNA and CDR2 is YNFKEQ. CDR3 length: 15 amino acids. The CDR3 is CASSQDSNPGNEQFF. The CDR3 DNA reads TGTGCCAGCAGCCAAGATAGTAACCCTGGCAATGAGCAGTTCTTC.

This clonotype has a count of ten or more. The chain links TRBV7-2 to TRBJ2-5; a possible D gene is TRBD1 (5 bases). Germline V gives CDR1 SGHTA, CDR2 FQGNSA. This CDR3 contains 15 residues. V lost 4 bases, J lost 4 bases, and 16 bases lay in between. CDR3 bases: TGTGCCAGCAGCTCCCCAGGGAACACGGCAGAGACCCAGTACTTC. Translating it yields CASSSPGNTAETQYF.

Details on this clonotype: Since a much larger clone is just one base distant, this may be a read error. The chain links TRBV20-1 to TRBJ2-1; 10 nucleotides agree with TRBD1. The CDR3 is made up of 15 amino acids. V trimming: 1 base; J trimming: 8 bases; junction bases outside the gene matches: 8. Germline V gene lookup returns CDR1 DFQATT and CDR2 SNEGSKA (reference sequence). The CDR3 loop reads CSARADRGGTDEQFF. Written as DNA, the CDR3 is TGCAGTGCTAGAGCGGACAGGGGGGGAACGGATGAGCAGTTCTTC.

This clonotype was seen repeatedly, ten times or more. The chain uses TRBV24-1 and TRBJ2-1; a weak D match, TRBD1 (6 bases). The CDR3 is 16 residues long. With 3 bases removed from V and 2 bases from J, the gap between germline ends came to 13 bases. Per germline, CDR1 KGHDR and CDR2 SFDVKD. CDR3 DNA sequence: TGTGCCACCAGTGATGGGGACAAGGGGGCCTACAATGAGCAGTTCTTC. Translating gives CATSDGDKGAYNEQFF.

A remark on this clonotype: It may be a read error: a sequence one base away is much more abundant. The chain uses TRBV6-6 and TRBJ1-2; D is possibly TRBD1 (6 bases). CDR3 size: 13 residues. The germline V gene encodes CDR1 MNHNY and CDR2 SVGAGI (reference sequence). V shed 6 bases and J shed 5 bases, with 13 bases lying between them. The CDR3 region has the DNA TGTGCCAGCAGGGGGGCAGGGATTTATGGCTACACCTTC. Translating it yields CASRGAGIYGYTF.

The chain has TRBV5-8 and TRBJ2-5, with a weak D call TRBD2 (5 bases). This CDR3 has 14 residues. Trimming took off 1 base at V and 7 bases at J, with 14 bases between the two ends. Germline V gene data show CDR1 as SGHTS and CDR2 as YDEGEE. CDR3 protein: CASSLTGWIGTQYF. CDR3 DNA: TGTGCCAGCAGCTTGACGGGGTGGATAGGGACCCAGTACTTC. Combining the CDR3 with reference TRBV5-8 and TRBJ2-5 gives the whole variable domain EAGVTQSPTHLIKTRGQQATLRCSPISGHTSVYWYQQALGLGLQFLLWYDEGEERNRGNFPPRFSGRQFPNYSSELNVNALELEDSALYLCASSLTGWIGTQYFGPGTRLLVL.